The next 8 T cell receptor beta chains were all read from a single sample in a study of OX40 agonist ivuxolimab in advanced cancers. Method: immunoSEQ multiplex PCR; TCRdb's copy keeps in-frame clones and lacks some. This sample has 80,000 to 85,000 clones, with 85% to 90% found just once. This sample comprised CD4+ or CD8+ T cells sorted from blood, obtained in a trial of the OX40 agonist ivuxolimab. The source of these receptors is an adult with an advanced solid tumor such as melanoma, head and neck, liver or kidney cancer.

V is TRBV7-2 and J is TRBJ2-3, with 8 bases fitting TRBD2. This CDR3 spans 16 amino acids. V was pared by 0 bases and J by 6 bases, with 8 bases of the junction left unmatched. Germline CDR1 reads SGHTA; CDR2 reads FQGNSA. The CDR3 region has the DNA TGTGCCAGCAGCTTAGCGTCGAGCGGGAGTTCCGATACGCAGTATTTT. This sequence encodes CASSLASSGSSDTQYF.

This chain uses TRBV7-9 with TRBJ2-5; unclear D gene. The J call may be wrong; the DNA end is better matched by TRBJ2-7. Germline lookup yields CDR1 SEHNR and CDR2 FQNEAQ (reference sequence). This CDR3 comprises 15 residues. CDR3 DNA sequence: TGTGCCAGCAGCTTAGGACCAGCCTCGGACTACGAGCAGTACTTC. This codes for CASSLGPASDYEQYF.

The rearrangement links TRBV6-1 to TRBJ2-7; no clear D. The germline CDR1 and CDR2 sequences are MNHNS and SASEGT. CDR3 size: 10 residues. V was clipped by 8 bases and J by 3 bases, with 5 bases between them. CDR3 DNA sequence: TGTGCCAGCGCCCTCTACGAGCAGTACTTC. Amino acids: CASALYEQYF.

This clone was picked up a small number of times. V and J are TRBV7-2 and TRBJ2-1, with TRBD2 identical over 15 bases. Trimming at V came to 1 base and at J to 3 bases, leaving 4 bases not matched to a gene. In germline, CDR1 is SGHTA, CDR2 FQGNSA. This CDR3 has 18 amino acids. This CDR3 is CASSLEGTSGRYYNEQFF. DNA of the CDR3: TGTGCCAGCAGCTTAGAAGGGACTAGCGGGAGGTACTACAATGAGCAGTTCTTC.

The J gene is TRBJ2-3, the V gene TRBV7-9; D is possibly TRBD2 (6 bases). With 5 bases removed from V and 1 base from J, the gap between germline ends came to 19 bases. Germline CDR1 reads SEHNR; CDR2 reads FQNEAQ (reference sequence). This CDR3 spans 17 amino acids. CDR3 residues: CASSRILGGKGTDTQYF. The CDR3 region has the DNA TGTGCCAGCAGCCGTATCTTGGGCGGGAAAGGCACAGATACGCAGTATTTT.

V gene TRBV30 combines with J gene TRBJ2-1; no definite D call. V gave up 3 bases and J gave up 3 bases, with 18 bases separating them. Germline V gives CDR1 GTSNPN, CDR2 SVGIG (reference sequence). CDR3 length equals 16 residues. The CDR3 protein is CAWSPKGRFLYNEQFF. The DNA of the CDR3 is TGTGCCTGGAGCCCCAAGGGCAGGTTTCTCTACAATGAGCAGTTCTTC.

This chain joins TRBV19 and TRBJ2-1, with D possibly matching TRBD2 (5 bases). Germline assignment: CDR1 LNHDA and CDR2 SQIVND (reference sequence). V lost 1 base and J lost 6, with 10 bases in between. The CDR3 is 14 amino acids. The CDR3 sequence: CASSIAGVGNEQFF. The DNA of the CDR3 is TGTGCCAGTAGTATAGCCGGGGTCGGCAATGAGCAGTTCTTC. Variable domain in full (rest from reference TRBV19 and TRBJ2-1): DGGITQSPKYLFRKEGQNVTLSCEQNLNHDAMYWYRQDPGQGLRLIYYSQIVNDFQKGDIAEGYSVSREKKESFPLTVTSAQKNPTAFYLCASSIAGVGNEQFFGPGTRLTVL.

This chain links TRBV9 with TRBJ2-7; no firm D call. Germline lookup yields CDR1 SGDLS and CDR2 YYNGEE. The CDR3 covers 14 residues. Trimming took off 1 base at V and 0 bases at J, with 8 bases between the two ends. The CDR3 DNA is TGTGCCAGCAGCGTAAACTACCCCTCCTACGAGCAGTACTTC. Amino acid sequence: CASSVNYPSYEQYF.